The 30 T cell receptor beta chains in this list originate from one sample, sequenced in a study of control samples from healthy donors and cancer patients. Data came from immunoSEQ multiplex PCR; TCRdb stores just in-frame clones and leaves some out. The sample has about 100,000 clones, about 91% seen once. The specimen was blood. These TCRs come from a woman aged 18 to 35 in good health.

The chain recombines TRBV27 with TRBJ2-7, with a possible D match to TRBD1 (5 bases). Between the trimmed V and J ends, which lost 3 bases and 4 bases, there was a span of 16 bases. The CDR3 runs 15 residues. Germline V gene data show CDR1 as MNHEY and CDR2 as SMNVEV (reference sequence). CDR3 bases: TGTGCCAGCAGTTTGAAAGGGGATGATTGGTACGAGCAGTACTTC. This translates into CASSLKGDDWYEQYF.

The chain employs TRBV19 and TRBJ1-4; the match to TRBD1 covers 7 bases. This CDR3 spans 13 amino acids. V gave up 5 bases and J gave up 8 bases; unmatched junction bases: 5. CDR1 LNHDA and CDR2 SQIVND come from the germline V gene (reference sequence). CDR3 bases: TGTGCCAGTAGTTCCGGGACAGTGGAAAAACTGTTTTTT. Translating it yields CASSSGTVEKLFF.

The rearrangement joins TRBV19 to TRBJ1-6; TRBD1 is a possible D gene (5 bases). The CDR3 sequence is 14 residues long. The germline gives CDR1 LNHDA, CDR2 SQIVND (reference sequence). V dropped 2 bases and J dropped 8 bases, with 10 bases sitting between them. CDR3 region: CASSIRGEDSPLHF. In nucleotides, the CDR3 is TGTGCCAGTAGTATACGGGGGGAAGATTCACCCCTCCACTTT.

The chain is built from TRBV7-2 and TRBJ2-7, with D uncertain. The V end was cut by 5 bases, the J end by 5 bases, with 19 bases between. Germline V CDR1 and CDR2: SGHTA, FQGNSA. This CDR3 region has 15 residues. For the CDR3, the DNA is TGTGCCAGCAGCAACTTCCTGGGGTCCATAAACGAGCAGTACTTC. It codes for CASSNFLGSINEQYF.

The chain has TRBV7-8 and TRBJ2-7; tentative D call: TRBD2 (6 bases). CDR3 length: 14 residues. Germline assignment: CDR1 SGHVS and CDR2 FQNEAQ. Trimming took off 7 bases at V and 1 base at J, with 14 bases between the two ends. The CDR3 sequence is CASKSAGPSYEQYF. The CDR3 region has the DNA TGTGCCAGCAAATCAGCGGGTCCTTCCTACGAGCAGTACTTC.

The chain combines TRBV6-5 with TRBJ2-3; perhaps TRBD2 as D (5 bases). The V end lost 7 bases, the J end lost 0 bases, and 14 bases lay between the germline ends. This CDR3 has 15 amino acids. Per germline, CDR1 MNHEY and CDR2 SVGAGI. The CDR3 sequence is CASTGRAFSTDTQYF. CDR3 in DNA: TGTGCCAGCACCGGGCGGGCTTTTAGCACAGATACGCAGTATTTT.

The chain employs TRBV12-5 and TRBJ2-1; 12 bases fit TRBD2. CDR1 is LGHNT and CDR2 is FRNRAP in the germline V gene. With 2 bases clipped from V and 10 bases from J, the junction kept 15 bases outside the gene matches. This CDR3 region has 18 residues. DNA for the CDR3: TGTGCTAGTGGTTTGCTCACTCTACTAGCGGGAGGCCCCCAGGAGCAGTTCTTC. It codes for CASGLLTLLAGGPQEQFF.

CDR3 sequence reads: CASSLSSDSSYEGYTF. The CDR3 region has the DNA TGTGCCAGCAGTTTATCGAGTGACAGCTCCTATGAGGGCTACACCTTC. The rearrangement links TRBV27 to TRBJ1-2; possibly TRBD1 for D (5 bases). The CDR3 consists of 16 residues. The V gene's germline CDR1 is MNHEY and CDR2 SMNVEV (reference sequence). Between the trimmed V and J ends, which lost 0 bases and 8 bases, there was a span of 19 bases.

This sequence joins TRBV9 and TRBJ2-3; D is perhaps TRBD2 (5 bases). CDR1 SGDLS and CDR2 YYNGEE come from the germline V gene. The V end lost 0 bases, the J end lost 1 base, and 15 bases lay between the germline ends. The CDR3 covers 17 residues. The DNA of the CDR3 is TGTGCCAGCAGCGTAGACTGGGTAGGACTTCGCACAGATACGCAGTATTTT. Amino acids: CASSVDWVGLRTDTQYF. The whole variable domain, filled in from reference TRBV9 and TRBJ2-3, reads DSGVTQTPKHLITATGQRVTLRCSPRSGDLSVYWYQQSLDQGLQFLIQYYNGEERAKGNILERFSAQQFPDLHSELNLSSLELGDSALYFCASSVDWVGLRTDTQYFGPGTRLTVL.

The chain recombines TRBV2 with TRBJ1-5, with TRBD1 as a possible D gene (6 bases). Trimming removed 6 bases from V and 4 bases from J, with 19 bases in between. The CDR3 is 16 residues long. Looked up from germline, CDR1 is SNHLY and CDR2 is FYNNEI. The CDR3 region is CASRRGGPGGNQPQHF. In DNA form, the CDR3 reads TGTGCCAGCAGGAGGGGGGGACCGGGAGGGAATCAGCCCCAGCATTTT.

The chain couples TRBV7-7 to TRBJ2-2; no clear D. V was clipped by 2 bases and J by 0 bases, with 7 bases between them. CDR3 length: 15 amino acids. CDR1 is SSHAT, CDR2 FNYEAQ, per germline (reference sequence). This CDR3 is CASSLLSANTGELFF. CDR3 nucleotide sequence: TGTGCCAGCAGCTTACTTTCTGCGAACACCGGGGAGCTGTTTTTT.

V is TRBV7-6 and J is TRBJ2-2; TRBD1 is a possible D gene (6 bases). Trimming shortened V by 0 bases and J by 7 bases, and 9 bases separated the two germline ends. The CDR3 covers 14 residues. Germline CDR1 reads SGHVS; CDR2 reads FNYEAQ. CDR3 region: CASSLAAGVGELFF. CDR3 sequence (DNA): TGTGCCAGCAGCTTAGCGGCAGGGGTCGGGGAGCTGTTTTTT. Filled out from reference TRBV7-6 and TRBJ2-2, the complete variable domain reads GAGVSQSPRYKVTKRGQDVALRCDPISGHVSLYWYRQALGQGPEFLTYFNYEAQQDKSGLPNDRFSAERPEGSISTLTIQRTEQRDSAMYRCASSLAAGVGELFFGEGSRLTVL.

V is TRBV27 and J is TRBJ1-4; no definite D call. Looked up from germline, CDR1 is MNHEY and CDR2 is SMNVEV (reference sequence). This CDR3 is 18 amino acids long. V lost 5 bases and J 0 bases, leaving 19 bases between the germline ends. Here the CDR3 reads CASSPTGVAPATNEKLFF. The CDR3, as DNA: TGTGCCAGCAGTCCAACCGGGGTGGCACCTGCAACTAATGAAAAACTGTTTTTT.

The gene calls are TRBV30 and TRBJ1-5; weak D call: TRBD1 (5 bases). With 0 bases removed from V and 4 bases from J, the gap between germline ends came to 13 bases. This CDR3 contains 15 residues. CDR1 GTSNPN and CDR2 SVGIG come from the germline V gene (reference sequence). The CDR3 DNA reads TGTGCCTGGAGTGTACCGCAGGGAGGTAATCAGCCCCAGCATTTT. This codes for CAWSVPQGGNQPQHF.

The chain recombines TRBV5-1 with TRBJ2-7; maybe TRBD1 (5 bases). The V and J ends lost 3 bases and 4 bases respectively, with 11 bases between them. Per the germline V gene, CDR1 is SGHRS and CDR2 is YFSETQ. This CDR3 is built from 13 residues. The CDR3 sequence is CASSYDRLYEQYF. DNA for the CDR3: TGCGCCAGCAGCTACGACAGATTATACGAGCAGTACTTC.

J is TRBJ1-1 and V is TRBV7-6; D is unresolved. The CDR3 is made up of 15 amino acids. Germline lookup yields CDR1 SGHVS and CDR2 FNYEAQ. Trimming left V 1 base short and J 4 bases short, with 13 bases between. The CDR3 spells CASSLVGVRATEAFF. As DNA, the CDR3 is TGTGCCAGCAGCTTAGTCGGCGTCCGGGCCACTGAAGCTTTCTTT.

This rearrangement joins TRBV18 to TRBJ1-4; D not certain. The CDR3 has 11 residues. Germline V gene sequence: CDR1 KGHSH, CDR2 LQKENI. V lost 5 bases to trimming and J lost 3 bases, with 1 base between them. DNA of the CDR3: TGTGCCAGCTCATCTAATGAAAAACTGTTTTTT. Translated: CASSSNEKLFF.

This sequence joins TRBV19 and TRBJ2-1; D uncertain. Germline loops: CDR1 LNHDA, CDR2 SQIVND (reference sequence). The germline V and J ends were trimmed by 2 bases and 5 bases, with 10 bases remaining between them. The CDR3 covers 14 residues. As DNA, the CDR3 is TGTGCCAGTAGTATACAGGCCACCGACAATGAGCAGTTCTTC. Translating gives CASSIQATDNEQFF.

The chain employs TRBV10-3 and TRBJ1-2; perhaps TRBD1 as D (6 bases). The CDR3 extends over 13 amino acids. Per the germline V gene, CDR1 is ENHRY and CDR2 is SYGVKD. V shed 10 bases and J shed 4 bases, with 16 bases lying between them. CDR3 loop: CATEGGGGYGYTF. CDR3 bases: TGTGCCACCGAGGGGGGGGGCGGCTATGGCTACACCTTC.

The CDR3 DNA reads as TGCGCCAGCAGCTTGGGGAGTGGGGGACAGTTCAATGAGCAGTTCTTC. It is translated as CASSLGSGGQFNEQFF. The chain couples TRBV5-1 to TRBJ2-1; TRBD1 matches 7 bases. CDR1 is SGHRS, CDR2 YFSETQ, per germline. Germline trimming cut 0 bases from V and 6 bases from J; bases unmatched to any gene: 9. This CDR3 has 16 amino acids.

The rearrangement uses TRBV6-1 and TRBJ2-5; 10 bases align to TRBD2. Per germline, CDR1 MNHNS and CDR2 SASEGT. The CDR3 length is 15 residues. V lost 2 bases, J lost 1 base, and 1 base stayed unmatched. The CDR3 bases are TGTGCCAGCAGTGAAACTAGCGGGACCCAAGAGACCCAGTACTTC. Its protein product is CASSETSGTQETQYF.

The genes are TRBV7-2 and TRBJ1-2, with 8 bases aligning to TRBD1. The CDR3 loop spans 15 amino acids. The V and J ends lost 1 base and 7 bases, in that order; junction bases with no gene match: 8. Germline CDR1 reads SGHTA; CDR2 reads FQGNSA. Here the CDR3 reads CASSLVKLTGAGYTF. DNA of the CDR3: TGTGCCAGCAGCTTAGTTAAATTGACAGGGGCTGGCTACACCTTC.

The chain employs TRBV30 and TRBJ2-3; TRBD1 might be the D (6 bases). V lost 0 bases and J lost 0, with 19 bases in between. CDR1 is GTSNPN, CDR2 SVGIG, per germline (reference sequence). The CDR3 has 18 residues. The CDR3 loop is CAWSVPPPGVASTDTQYF. CDR3 coding DNA: TGTGCCTGGAGTGTACCCCCCCCAGGGGTAGCTAGCACAGATACGCAGTATTTT. Combining the CDR3 with reference TRBV30 and TRBJ2-3 gives the whole variable domain SQTIHQWPATLVQPVGSPLSLECTVEGTSNPNLYWYRQAAGRGLQLLFYSVGIGQISSEVPQNLSASRPQDRQFILSSKKLLLSDSGFYLCAWSVPPPGVASTDTQYFGPGTRLTVL.

The V call is TRBV29-1, the J call TRBJ2-3; D is possibly TRBD1 (5 bases). V lost 7 bases to trimming and J lost 11 bases, with 25 bases between them. The CDR3 has 14 amino acids. CDR1 is SQVTM and CDR2 is ANQGSEA in the germline V gene. This chain's CDR3 is CSAYLGVLPRGQYF. In nucleotides, the CDR3 is TGCAGCGCCTATTTGGGCGTGCTTCCTAGGGGGCAGTATTTT.

The V and J genes are TRBV29-1 and TRBJ1-1; D is possibly TRBD1 (6 bases). CDR1 SQVTM and CDR2 ANQGSEA come from the germline V gene. V was trimmed by 5 bases and J by 1 base, leaving 11 bases between them. This CDR3 comprises 13 residues. The CDR3 nucleotides are TGCAGCGTTACGGACAGTCAGAACACTGAAGCTTTCTTT. It is translated as CSVTDSQNTEAFF.

The chain has TRBV6-2 or TRBV6-3 and TRBJ2-1; 9 bases are shared with TRBD1. Germline values: CDR1 MNHEY, CDR2 SVGEGT. The CDR3 is 17 amino acids. After removal of 4 bases from V and 2 bases from J, the junction contained 9 bases not matched to a gene. The CDR3 loop is CASSFGSDRGAYNEQFF. The CDR3 DNA reads TGTGCCAGCAGTTTTGGGTCTGACAGGGGGGCCTACAATGAGCAGTTCTTC.

The gene calls are TRBV11-2 and TRBJ1-2; D is ambiguous. Germline CDR1 and CDR2: SGHAT and FQNNGV. The ends were cut back, 1 base at V and 0 bases at J, with 9 bases in the middle. This CDR3 has 15 residues. In DNA, the CDR3 is TGTGCCAGCAGCTTAGTCGGCAGAGCTAACTATGGCTACACCTTC. Translated, it gives CASSLVGRANYGYTF.

The chain carries TRBV27 and TRBJ1-1; 10 nucleotides agree with TRBD1. Trimming removed 4 bases from V and 10 bases from J; junction bases left unmatched: 15. Germline CDR1 and CDR2: MNHEY and SMNVEV (reference sequence). This CDR3 has 16 residues. CDR3 DNA sequence: TGTGCCAGCAGTTCGTCCCTGGACAGGGGGTACCTAAGAGCTTTCTTT. Translating it yields CASSSSLDRGYLRAFF.

The rearrangement joins TRBV5-1 to TRBJ1-4; the match to TRBD1 covers 9 bases. The V gene end was trimmed by 5 bases and the J gene end by 7 bases; junction bases not matched to a gene: 6. CDR1 SGHRS and CDR2 YFSETQ come from the germline V gene. The CDR3 length is 14 residues. The CDR3 is CASRGGQGSEKLFF. In DNA, the CDR3 is TGCGCCAGCAGAGGAGGACAGGGGAGTGAAAAACTGTTTTTT.

J is TRBJ2-7 and V is TRBV4-2; D is unclear. Germline assignment: CDR1 LGHNA and CDR2 YNFKEQ. The V gene lost 3 bases and the J gene lost 5 bases, with 17 bases spanning the gap. The CDR3 is made up of 15 amino acids. The CDR3 sequence is CASSQPDGQGNEQYF. The DNA for the CDR3 is TGTGCCAGCAGCCAGCCCGATGGTCAAGGGAACGAGCAGTACTTC.